These T cell receptor beta chains were read from a single sample in a study of regulatory T cells in long-lasting Graves disease. TCRdb reprocessed the multiplex PCR reads with MiXCR, giving one entry per CDR3 protein. The table has about 540,000 distinct CDR3 sequences, less than 15% seen once. The same sample was also used in a study of T cells in Graves' hyperthyroidism and ophthalmopathy.

The sequencing here drew on peripheral blood mononuclear cells (PBMCs), taken at new diagnosis, from a patient treated with antithyroid drugs. These receptors originate from a man aged 30 to 45 with Graves disease. Each CDR3 is given with its conserved first and last residue. D genes are given only for firm matches. Not all rows give a size; the values are once, few, many and, for expanded clones, a class.

size,V,D,J,DNA,CDR3
few,TRBV5-1,NA,TRBJ2-1,TGCGCCAGCAGCCCCCCCGGGACGGGGTACAATGAGCAGTTCTTC,CASSPPGTGYNEQFF
few,TRBV5-5,NA,TRBJ2-1,TGTGCCAGCAGCTTGGGGGTGGATATTCGTAATGAGCAGTTCTTC,CASSLGVDIRNEQFF
NA,TRBV12-3/TRBV12-4,NA,TRBJ1-5,TGTGCCAGCAGTTTTCGACCTGCGGATACTCAGCCCCAGCATTTT,CASSFRPADTQPQHF
many,TRBV20-1,NA,TRBJ1-1,TGCAGTGCCGGCTTAGCTGAAGCTTTCTTT,CSAGLAEAFF
few,TRBV3-1,TRBD2,TRBJ2-2,TGTGCCAGCAGCCAAGAGACTAGCGGGAGAGGCACCGGGGAGCTGTTTTTT,CASSQETSGRGTGELFF
many,TRBV5-1,NA,TRBJ2-7,TGCGCCAGCAGCTTGGACCGTCCGGGGGAGCAGTACTTC,CASSLDRPGEQYF
many,TRBV12-3/TRBV12-4,NA,TRBJ1-1,TGTGCCAGCAGTTTTCGGGGATACACTGAAGCTTTCTTT,CASSFRGYTEAFF
many,TRBV6-1,TRBD1,TRBJ1-1,TGTGCCAGCATGCTGGACAGGGCGTCTGGCACTTTCTTT,CASMLDRASGTFF
few,TRBV6-1,TRBD1,TRBJ2-3,TGTGCCAGCAGCTTGACCACCGGGACAGGGGGCCTCACAGATACGCAGTATTTT,CASSLTTGTGGLTDTQYF
many,TRBV12-3/TRBV12-4,TRBD2,TRBJ2-1,TGTGCCAGCAGTAGCGAGGGGGGACTAGCGGGAGAAGAGCAGTTCTTC,CASSSEGGLAGEEQFF
NA,TRBV25-1,TRBD2,TRBJ2-3,TGTGCCAGCAGTCTAGCGGGAGCCTTGACAGATACGCAGTATTTT,CASSLAGALTDTQYF
many,TRBV13,TRBD2,TRBJ2-7,TGTGCCAGCAGCTCATCGCCGGGACTAGCGGGACCACACGAGCAGTACTTC,CASSSSPGLAGPHEQYF
many,TRBV12-3/TRBV12-4,NA,TRBJ2-1,TGTGCCAGCAGTCCGCTAGGATCAAGCTCAGGACATGAGCAGTTCTTC,CASSPLGSSSGHEQFF
NA,TRBV5-1,NA,TRBJ2-6,TGCGCCAGCAGCTTGGGCTTCAGCTCTGGGGCCAACGTCCTGACTTTC,CASSLGFSSGANVLTF
many,TRBV28,NA,TRBJ1-5,TGTGCCAGCAGTTCTCTCGTCGACGGGAATCAGCCCCAGCATTTT,CASSSLVDGNQPQHF
many,TRBV12-3/TRBV12-4,TRBD1,TRBJ1-1,TGTGCCAGCAGCGACAGGGGGGTCACTGAAGCTTTCTTT,CASSDRGVTEAFF
many,TRBV2,TRBD2,TRBJ2-3,TGTGCCAGCAGCGGTCTGGGCGGGAGCTTAGTAGATACGCAGTATTTT,CASSGLGGSLVDTQYF
many,TRBV3-1,NA,TRBJ2-7,TGTGCCAGCAGCCCCTCAAGCTCCTACGAGCAGTACTTC,CASSPSSSYEQYF
many,TRBV20-1,TRBD2,TRBJ2-5,TGCAGTGCTAGACCTGGACTAGCGGTTCAAGAGACCCAGTACTTC,CSARPGLAVQETQYF
NA,TRBV7-2,TRBD2,TRBJ2-7,TGTGCCAGCAGCTCGGGACTAGCGGGATCCTACGGGCAGTACTTC,CASSSGLAGSYGQYF
NA,TRBV12-3/TRBV12-4,NA,TRBJ2-3,TGTGCCAGCAGTTTCATCGGGAGCGCAGATACGCAGTATTTT,CASSFIGSADTQYF
many,TRBV6-5,NA,TRBJ1-1,TGTGCCAGCAGTTACTCGACAGGAGGAGCTGGCGCTTTCTTT,CASSYSTGGAGAFF
many,TRBV20-1,NA,TRBJ2-4,TGCAGTGCTGGAGACAGTCTAGCTTCAAACATTCAGTACTTC,CSAGDSLASNIQYF
many,TRBV27,TRBD1,TRBJ1-2,TGTGCCAGCAGTATGTACCAGGGGGCTGGCTATGGCTACACCTTC,CASSMYQGAGYGYTF
many,TRBV20-1,NA,TRBJ1-5,TGCAGTGCTAGTGTTGGGTATAGCAATCAGCCCCAGCATTTT,CSASVGYSNQPQHF
few,TRBV27,TRBD2,TRBJ2-3,TGTGCCAGCAGAGCATTCTGGGGGGAGGGCCGAGATACGCAGTATTTT,CASRAFWGEGRDTQYF
NA,TRBV7-7,TRBD1,TRBJ2-5,TGTGCCAGCAGCCCCGGGACAGGGGAGGCAGAGACCCAGTACTTC,CASSPGTGEAETQYF
many,TRBV2,NA,TRBJ1-1,TGTGCCAGCAGTGACCGGGTGAACACTGAAGCTTTCTTT,CASSDRVNTEAFF
many,TRBV12-3/TRBV12-4,NA,TRBJ2-3,TGTGCCAGCAGTTACGTGGGAACTGGCTGGGAAGTAACCGATACGCAGTATTTT,CASSYVGTGWEVTDTQYF
NA,TRBV6-5,NA,TRBJ1-4,TGTGCCAGCAGTTATAGAGACAGCGCTGAAAAACTGTTTTTT,CASSYRDSAEKLFF
NA,TRBV6-1,TRBD1,TRBJ1-2,TGTGCCAGCAGTGAGGGGGGGACAGGGGGCGCTGGCTACACCTTC,CASSEGGTGGAGYTF
many,TRBV12-5,TRBD1,TRBJ2-7,TGTGCTAGTCGGACAGGGCTTTTCTACGAGCAGTACTTC,CASRTGLFYEQYF
few,TRBV6-1,TRBD1,TRBJ1-2,TGTGCCAGCAGGGATAACAGGGGGTATGGCTACACCTTC,CASRDNRGYGYTF
many,TRBV5-1,NA,TRBJ1-1,TGCGCCAGCAGCCTACGCGGGGGACAGAACACTGAAGCTTTCTTT,CASSLRGGQNTEAFF
NA,TRBV14,TRBD2,TRBJ2-7,TGTGCCAGCAGCCAACAGCGGGGGCTCACCTACGAGCAGTACTTC,CASSQQRGLTYEQYF
many,TRBV6-2/TRBV6-3,NA,TRBJ2-3,TGTGCCAGCAGTTACGGCTCTCTCAGCACAGATACGCAGTATTTT,CASSYGSLSTDTQYF
many,TRBV27,NA,TRBJ1-5,TGTGCCAGCGCCGGGGGGGACGGCAATCAGCCCCAGCATTTT,CASAGGDGNQPQHF
few,TRBV6-2/TRBV6-3,NA,TRBJ2-5,TGTGCCAGCAGTTCCATGGGCCACCCCAACCAAGAGACCCAGTACTTC,CASSSMGHPNQETQYF
many,TRBV18,TRBD2,TRBJ2-1,TGTGCCAGCTCAACTCAACTAGCGGGAGACAATGAGCAGTTCTTC,CASSTQLAGDNEQFF
NA,TRBV5-1,NA,TRBJ2-5,TGCGCCAGCAATCTAGGAGGGAATCATCCTCGAGAGACCCAGTACTTC,CASNLGGNHPRETQYF
few,TRBV7-3,TRBD2,TRBJ2-2,TGTGCCAGCAGCCAAGTAGCGGGATCGACCGGGGAGCTGTTTTTT,CASSQVAGSTGELFF
many,TRBV5-1,NA,TRBJ2-7,TGCGCCAGCAGCCCAGAGGGGAGTCACTACGAGCAGTACTTC,CASSPEGSHYEQYF
NA,TRBV10-3,NA,TRBJ2-7,TGTGCCATCAGTGAGTGGGTCGGAGGGGGGCTCGAGCAGTACTTC,CAISEWVGGGLEQYF
many,TRBV5-5,NA,TRBJ1-2,TGTGCCAGCAGCCCCCCGGACAGTCGAAACTATGGCTACACCTTC,CASSPPDSRNYGYTF
many,TRBV7-8,TRBD2,TRBJ2-7,TGTGCCAGCAGCTTAGAAGGGGCTAGCGGGTGGACAGACGAGCAGTACTTC,CASSLEGASGWTDEQYF
NA,TRBV18,NA,TRBJ2-2,TGTGCCAGCTCACTACCTGGCCGGCTGAACAACACCGGGGAGCTGTTTTTT,CASSLPGRLNNTGELFF
few,TRBV10-3,NA,TRBJ2-1,TGTGCCATCAGAGCTGGTTCGGGTGAGCAGTTCTTC,CAIRAGSGEQFF
few,TRBV9,NA,TRBJ2-7,TGTGCCAGCAGCCCCTCTGTAAGCTCCTACGAGCAGTACTTC,CASSPSVSSYEQYF
many,TRBV10-2,NA,TRBJ2-1,TGCGCCAGCAGTGAGGAAGGGTACTCCTACAATGAGCAGTTCTTC,CASSEEGYSYNEQFF
many,TRBV27,TRBD1,TRBJ1-1,TGTGCCAGCAGTTTATACGGGACAGGAAACACTGAAGCTTTCTTT,CASSLYGTGNTEAFF
few,TRBV10-3,NA,TRBJ1-4,TGTGCCATCAGTGAGACCACGAAGGGGACTAATGAAAAACTGTTTTTT,CAISETTKGTNEKLFF
many,TRBV20-1,TRBD1,TRBJ1-1,TGCAGTGCTACCGACAGGGGGGCGATGAACACTGAAGCTTTCTTT,CSATDRGAMNTEAFF
few,TRBV20-1,NA,TRBJ2-3,TGCAGTGCTAGAGATTCCTGGCGGGAAGGCACAGATACGCAGTATTTT,CSARDSWREGTDTQYF
many,TRBV20-1,NA,TRBJ2-5,TGCAGTGCTAGTATACAGTTACAAGAGACCCAGTACTTC,CSASIQLQETQYF
many,TRBV20-1,NA,TRBJ1-5,TGCAGTGCTGTTGCGACCGAATCCCATCAGCCCCAGCATTTT,CSAVATESHQPQHF
few,TRBV12-5,TRBD2,TRBJ2-1,TGTGCTAGTGGTTTGGTTAGGACTAGCGGTTACAGTGAGCAGTTCTTC,CASGLVRTSGYSEQFF
NA,TRBV15,TRBD2,TRBJ2-7,TGTGCCACCAGCAGAGTTCTAGCGGGGGCCTACGAGCAGTACTTC,CATSRVLAGAYEQYF
NA,TRBV7-2,NA,TRBJ1-2,TGTGCCAGCAGCCTACCTACAGGGACTAGCTATGGCTACACCTTC,CASSLPTGTSYGYTF
many,TRBV13,NA,TRBJ2-7,TGTGCCAGCAGCTTACGTATCGGGTACGAGCAGTACTTC,CASSLRIGYEQYF